This entry is about one T cell receptor beta chain. Its target is not known. This entry is derived from a study of T cell repertoires in cytomegalovirus infection. At the level of the study: Indications of both CMV infection and matching HLA type were provided by public TCR beta signatures.

From the reads, TCRdb called clonotypes with MiXCR, one entry per CDR3 protein. The sample shows approximately 1,000,000 distinct CDR3 sequences, around 32% of them seen only once. The germline V and J ends were trimmed by 1 base and 7 bases, with 8 bases remaining between them. The germline gives CDR1 LNHDA, CDR2 SQIVND (reference sequence). The CDR3 contains 13 residues. The sequence came from a human donor in good health (CMV status not recorded). Some clones in this sample may be carry-over from other donors' samples. The source material was cultured CD8+ T cells from PBMCs, sampled from culture after CMV antigen stimulation. V and J are TRBV19 and TRBJ2-1, with D unclear. DNA of the CDR3: TGTGCCAGTAGTATAGCCCTCGGGAATGAGCAGTTCTTC. Its protein product is CASSIALGNEQFF. Looking up the rest from reference TRBV19 and TRBJ2-1 gives the full variable domain: DGGITQSPKYLFRKEGQNVTLSCEQNLNHDAMYWYRQDPGQGLRLIYYSQIVNDFQKGDIAEGYSVSREKKESFPLTVTSAQKNPTAFYLCASSIALGNEQFFGPGTRLTVL.